This TCR beta chain was identified in a study of cytomegalovirus exposure and HLA in healthy donors. There were likely unrecorded immune exposures, though donors were nominally healthy when sampled. Whole-study findings and limits: HLA alleles showed associations with some 17,000 TCR beta sequences in a later analysis, at a 0.05 false discovery rate.

PCR primers comprised 60 Vbeta and 13 Jbeta primers. Using immunoSEQ multiplex PCR, the repertoire was profiled, and TCRdb retains in-frame clones only, with some absent. Of around 130,000 clones listed, about three quarters are singletons. Notes on this clone: Antigen specificity is unknown.

Sequencing was performed on PBMCs. The sequence came from a man between 35 and 55 years old in good health and CMV-seropositive.

The CDR3 sequence is CASSLEGAGGLNQPQHF. CDR3 nucleotide sequence: TGTGCCAGCAGCTTAGAAGGCGCAGGGGGGCTAAATCAGCCCCAGCATTTT. J is TRBJ1-5 and V is TRBV7-9; 7 bases align to TRBD1. Germline V lookup: CDR1 SEHNR, CDR2 FQNEAQ (reference sequence). The CDR3 is 17 residues long. J was trimmed by 4 bases and V by 1 base; bases with no gene match: 10.